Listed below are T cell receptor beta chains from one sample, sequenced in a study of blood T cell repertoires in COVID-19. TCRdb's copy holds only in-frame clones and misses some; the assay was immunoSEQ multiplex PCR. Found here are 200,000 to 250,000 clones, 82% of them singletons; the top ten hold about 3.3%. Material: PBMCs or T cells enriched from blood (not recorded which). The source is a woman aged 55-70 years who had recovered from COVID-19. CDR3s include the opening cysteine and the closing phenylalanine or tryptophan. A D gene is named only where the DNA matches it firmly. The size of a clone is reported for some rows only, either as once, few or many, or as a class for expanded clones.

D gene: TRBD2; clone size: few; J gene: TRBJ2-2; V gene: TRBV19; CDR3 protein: CASSMGLAGPTGELFF; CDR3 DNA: TGTGCCAGTAGTATGGGACTAGCGGGGCCGACCGGGGAGCTGTTTTTT
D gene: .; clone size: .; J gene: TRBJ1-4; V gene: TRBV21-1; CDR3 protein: CASSKARCAGAEKLFF; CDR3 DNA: TGTGCCAGCAGCAAAGCGCGGTGTGCAGGGGCTGAAAAACTGTTTTTT
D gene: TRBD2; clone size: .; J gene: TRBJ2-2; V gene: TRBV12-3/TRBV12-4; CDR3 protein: CASRLGGGELFF; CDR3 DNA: TGTGCCAGCAGATTGGGAGGGGGGGAGCTGTTTTTT
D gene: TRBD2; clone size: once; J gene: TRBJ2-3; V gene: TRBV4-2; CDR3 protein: CASSPQPGLAGAATDTQYF; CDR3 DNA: TGTGCCAGCAGCCCCCAACCTGGACTAGCGGGGGCCGCAACAGATACGCAGTATTTT
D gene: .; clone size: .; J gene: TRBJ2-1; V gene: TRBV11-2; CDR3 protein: CATTGEDEQFF; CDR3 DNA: TGTGCCACTACAGGGGAGGATGAGCAGTTCTTC
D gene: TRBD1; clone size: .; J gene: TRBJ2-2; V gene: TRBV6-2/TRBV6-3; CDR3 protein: CASSYSPGTGSNTGELFF; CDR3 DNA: TGTGCCAGCAGTTACTCGCCCGGGACAGGATCGAACACCGGGGAGCTGTTTTTT
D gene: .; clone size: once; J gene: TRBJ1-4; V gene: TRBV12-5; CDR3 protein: CASGLVLAGRREKLFF; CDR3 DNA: TGTGCTAGTGGTTTGGTACTAGCGGGCAGGCGTGAAAAACTGTTTTTT
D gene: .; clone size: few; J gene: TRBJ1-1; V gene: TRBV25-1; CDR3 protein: CASLPYRGLNTEAFF; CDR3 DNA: TGTGCCAGCTTACCTTATAGGGGCTTGAACACTGAAGCTTTCTTT
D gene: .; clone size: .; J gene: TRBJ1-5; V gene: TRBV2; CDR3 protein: CASRGVGGSNQPQHF; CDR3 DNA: TGTGCCAGCAGGGGGGTTGGAGGGTCGAATCAGCCCCAGCATTTT
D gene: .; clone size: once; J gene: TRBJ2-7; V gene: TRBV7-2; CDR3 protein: CASSLVGGPDEQYF; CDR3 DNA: TGTGCCAGCAGCTTAGTCGGGGGTCCCGACGAGCAGTACTTC
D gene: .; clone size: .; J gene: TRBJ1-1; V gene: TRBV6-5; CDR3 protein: CASSYSRTANTEAFF; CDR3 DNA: TGTGCCAGCAGTTACTCTAGGACAGCGAACACTGAAGCTTTCTTT
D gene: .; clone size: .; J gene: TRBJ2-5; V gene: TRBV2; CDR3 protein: CASTRMGQDLPYF; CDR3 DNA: TGTGCCAGCACTAGGATGGGTCAAGATTTACCGTACTTC
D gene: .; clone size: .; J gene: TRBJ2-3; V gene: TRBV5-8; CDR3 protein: CASSLRLATQTDTQYF; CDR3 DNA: TGTGCCAGCAGCTTGAGATTAGCGACCCAAACAGATACGCAGTATTTT
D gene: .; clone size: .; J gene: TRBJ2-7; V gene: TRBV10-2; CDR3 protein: CASSGGAFYEQYF; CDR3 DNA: TGCGCCAGCAGTGGTGGAGCCTTCTACGAGCAGTACTTC
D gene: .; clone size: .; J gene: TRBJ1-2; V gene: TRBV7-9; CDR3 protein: CASSLWGPDWDGIVYGYTF; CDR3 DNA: TGTGCCAGCAGCCTCTGGGGGCCCGATTGGGACGGGATCGTCTATGGCTACACCTTC
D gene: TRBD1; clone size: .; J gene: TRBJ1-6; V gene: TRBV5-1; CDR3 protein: CASSLGQGTPPLHF; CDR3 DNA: TGCGCCAGCAGCTTGGGACAGGGGACTCCACCCCTCCACTTT
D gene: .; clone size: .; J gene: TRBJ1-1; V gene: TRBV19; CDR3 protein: CASSLAEMNTEAFF; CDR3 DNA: TGTGCCAGTAGTCTCGCGGAGATGAACACTGAAGCTTTCTTT
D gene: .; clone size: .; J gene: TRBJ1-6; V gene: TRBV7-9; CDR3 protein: CASSADGVMYSPLHF; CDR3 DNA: TGTGCCAGCAGCGCAGACGGGGTCATGTATTCACCCCTCCACTTT
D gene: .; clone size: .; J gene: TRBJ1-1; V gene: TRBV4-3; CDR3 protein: CASSQESEFSEAFF; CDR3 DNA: TGCGCCAGCAGCCAAGAAAGTGAGTTCTCTGAAGCTTTCTTT
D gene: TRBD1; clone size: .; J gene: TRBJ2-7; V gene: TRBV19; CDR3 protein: CASSAGTGSSYEQYF; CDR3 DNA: TGTGCCAGTAGTGCCGGGACAGGGAGCTCCTACGAGCAGTACTTC
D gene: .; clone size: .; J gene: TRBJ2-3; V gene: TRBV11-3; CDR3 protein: CASSLGSARTDTQYF; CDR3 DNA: TGTGCCAGCAGCTTAGGTAGCGCACGCACAGATACGCAGTATTTT
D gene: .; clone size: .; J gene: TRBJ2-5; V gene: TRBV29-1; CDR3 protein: CSVDDPRRTQYF; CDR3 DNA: TGCAGCGTTGATGACCCCCGGAGGACCCAGTACTTC
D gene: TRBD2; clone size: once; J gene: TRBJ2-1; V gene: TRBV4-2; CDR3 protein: CASSQFSGGQYNEQFF; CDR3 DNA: TGTGCCAGCAGCCAATTTAGCGGGGGTCAATACAATGAGCAGTTCTTC
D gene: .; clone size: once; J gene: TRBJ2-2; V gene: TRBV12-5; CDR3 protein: CASGLIWPGTGELFF; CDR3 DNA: TGTGCTAGTGGTTTGATCTGGCCGGGCACCGGGGAGCTGTTTTTT
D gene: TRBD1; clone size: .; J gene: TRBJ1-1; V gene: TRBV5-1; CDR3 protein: CASSLGLQGGTEAFF; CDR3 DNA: TGCGCCAGCAGCTTGGGCCTACAGGGGGGCACTGAAGCTTTCTTT
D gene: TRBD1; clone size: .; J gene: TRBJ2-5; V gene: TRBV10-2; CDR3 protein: CASSESRDRGLGTQYF; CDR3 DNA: TGCGCCAGCAGTGAGAGTCGGGACAGGGGGCTCGGGACCCAGTACTTC
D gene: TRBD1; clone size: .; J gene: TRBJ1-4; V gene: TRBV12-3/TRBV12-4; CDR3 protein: CASSSRGREKLFF; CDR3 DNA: TGTGCCAGCAGCAGCAGGGGGCGTGAAAAACTGTTTTTT
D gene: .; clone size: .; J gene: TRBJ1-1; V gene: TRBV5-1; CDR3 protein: CASSLGGNTEAFF; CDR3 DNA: TGCGCCAGCAGCTTAGGAGGGAACACTGAAGCTTTCTTT
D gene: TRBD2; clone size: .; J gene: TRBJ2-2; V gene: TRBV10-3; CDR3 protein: CAISDGFGTSTGELFF; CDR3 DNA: TGTGCCATCAGTGACGGTTTCGGGACTAGCACCGGGGAGCTGTTTTTT
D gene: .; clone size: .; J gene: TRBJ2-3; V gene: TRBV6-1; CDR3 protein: CASSEQGGTDTQYF; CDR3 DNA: TGTGCCAGCAGTGAACAGGGTGGCACAGATACGCAGTATTTT
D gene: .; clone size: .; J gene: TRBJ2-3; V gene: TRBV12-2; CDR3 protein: CASRSEMGTSGKSSTDTQYF; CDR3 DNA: TGTGCAAGTCGCTCAGAAATGGGGACTAGCGGAAAATCTAGCACAGATACGCAGTATTTT
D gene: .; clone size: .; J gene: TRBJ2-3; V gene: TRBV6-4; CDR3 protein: CASSDNSGPTDTQYF; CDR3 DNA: TGTGCCAGCAGTGACAACAGCGGCCCCACAGATACGCAGTATTTT
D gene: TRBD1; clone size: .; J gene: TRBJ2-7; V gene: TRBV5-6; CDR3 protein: CASSLLLTGGVREQYF; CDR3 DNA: TGTGCCAGCAGTTTACTCTTGACAGGGGGCGTTCGCGAGCAGTACTTC
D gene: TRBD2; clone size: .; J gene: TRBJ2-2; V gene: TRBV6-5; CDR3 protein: CASSYPGLANTGELFF; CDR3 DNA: TGTGCCAGCAGTTACCCGGGACTAGCGAACACCGGGGAGCTGTTTTTT
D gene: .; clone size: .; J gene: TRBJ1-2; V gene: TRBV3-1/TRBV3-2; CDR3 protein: CASSSGQPYGYTF; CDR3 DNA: TGTGCCAGCAGCTCCGGACAGCCCTATGGCTACACCTTC
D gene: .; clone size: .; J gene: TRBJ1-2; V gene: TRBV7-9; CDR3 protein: CASADRTNYGYTF; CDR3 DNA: TGTGCCAGCGCGGACAGAACGAACTATGGCTACACCTTC